The 9 T cell receptor beta chains presented below share a single source sample, sequenced in a study of T-cell memory formation after mild COVID-19. One entry per CDR3 protein, called by TCRdb with MiXCR from the 5' RACE reads. The sample lists about 430,000 distinct CDR3 sequences; 24% were seen once. The sequenced sample was PBMCs or a T cell subset sorted from them (not recorded which). The receptors stem from an adult woman who had mild COVID-19 (a few samples of this study predate the infection). Cell type and time point are not known.

The chain joins TRBV7-2 to TRBJ1-2; 9 bases agree with TRBD1. The germline V gene encodes CDR1 SGHTA and CDR2 FQGNSA. The length of the CDR3 is 14 residues. After removal of 5 bases from V and 5 bases from J, the junction contained 6 bases not matched to a gene. CDR3 region: CASSPDRGRYGYTF. In DNA form, the CDR3 reads TGTGCCAGCAGCCCGGACAGGGGAAGATATGGCTACACCTTC.

V and J are TRBV5-4 and TRBJ2-1; 8 bases line up with TRBD2. The CDR3 totals 15 residues. The J segment lost 4 bases and the V segment lost 4 bases, leaving 7 bases of the junction unmatched. From germline, CDR1 is SGHNT and CDR2 YYREEE (reference sequence). The CDR3 region has the DNA TGTGCCAGCAGCCCGAAGCGGGAGCGGTACAATGAGCAGTTCTTC. Translated: CASSPKRERYNEQFF.

This rearrangement joins TRBV6-5 to TRBJ2-2; D is ambiguous. Germline V gene sequence: CDR1 MNHEY, CDR2 SVGAGI. This CDR3 has 11 amino acids. V lost 9 bases and J 6 bases, leaving 8 bases between the germline ends. The CDR3: CASRTSGELFF. The CDR3 region has the DNA TGTGCCAGTCGGACCTCCGGGGAGCTGTTTTTT.

The DNA for the CDR3 is TGTGCCAGCTCACCACTTCAGGGGCCGGGCACCTTC. It is translated as CASSPLQGPGTF. This sequence joins TRBV18 and TRBJ1-2, with a possible D match to TRBD1 (6 bases). The CDR3 covers 12 residues. V was cut by 1 base and J by 13 bases, with 13 bases left in between. Germline V gives CDR1 KGHSH, CDR2 LQKENI.

There are many counts of this clonotype. V usage is TRBV9 and J usage is TRBJ2-7, with no clear D. The length of the CDR3 is 14 residues. Germline assignment: CDR1 SGDLS and CDR2 YYNGEE. V gave up 0 bases and J gave up 2 bases, with 9 bases separating them. The CDR3 loop reads CASSVASIPYEQYF. As DNA, the CDR3 is TGTGCCAGCAGCGTAGCAAGTATCCCCTACGAGCAGTACTTC.

The J gene is TRBJ1-5, the V gene TRBV13; no firm D call. V was clipped by 3 bases and J by 3 bases, with 6 bases between them. The CDR3 has 13 residues. Germline CDR1 and CDR2: PRHDT and FYEKMQ (reference sequence). DNA of the CDR3: TGTGCCAGCAGCTTTGGTACCAATCAGCCCCAGCATTTT. The encoded protein is CASSFGTNQPQHF.

The chain links TRBV12-3 or TRBV12-4 to TRBJ1-4; D is undetermined. This CDR3 comprises 11 residues. Trimming left V 8 bases short and J 8 bases short, with 9 bases between. The CDR3 protein is CASGSREKLFF. The CDR3 DNA reads TGTGCCAGCGGATCACGAGAAAAACTGTTTTTT.

This clonotype was detected only a few times. The chain couples TRBV15 to TRBJ2-3; D gene uncertain. In germline, CDR1 is LNHNV, CDR2 YYDKDF (reference sequence). V lost 1 base and J 4 bases, leaving 12 bases between the germline ends. The CDR3 extends over 15 amino acids. CDR3 in amino acids: CATSRVSSRSDTQYF. The CDR3, as DNA: TGTGCCACCAGCAGAGTTAGCAGCCGGTCAGATACGCAGTATTTT.

This sequence joins TRBV10-2 and TRBJ1-2; 12 positions agree with TRBD1. V lost 6 bases, J lost 7 bases, and 18 bases stayed unmatched. CDR1 and CDR2 (germline): WSHSY, SAAADI. The CDR3 loop spans 18 amino acids. The CDR3 DNA sequence: TGCGCCAGCAGAGAAACCGGGACAGGGGGCGCGCAGGGGCTTGGCTACACCTTC. This codes for CASRETGTGGAQGLGYTF.